Listed here is a single T cell receptor beta chain. This entry belongs to a study of blood T cell repertoires in COVID-19. Study details: Both acute and convalescent COVID-19 samples were obtained from the United States, Italy and Spain. Sample material is recorded as cDNA or gDNA derived from T cells, B-cell-depleted T cells, or PBMCs.

Assay: immunoSEQ multiplex PCR; the TCRdb copy retains only in-frame clones and omits some. The top ten hold about 3.8% of the sample, which has 70,000 to 90,000 clones, about 85% seen once. The origin of this receptor is a man aged 60 to 69 with acute or convalescent COVID-19. The sequenced sample consisted of peripheral blood.

CDR3 amino acids: CSVRGGRTPNTEAFF. CDR3 DNA sequence: TGCAGCGTTCGAGGGGGCCGGACCCCGAACACTGAAGCTTTCTTT. The chain uses TRBV29-1 and TRBJ1-1; 7 positions match TRBD1. Germline V CDR1 and CDR2: SQVTM, ANQGSEA. Unmatched junction bases numbered 10, after V lost 5 bases and J lost 1 base. The CDR3 runs 15 residues. The full variable domain, rest sourced from reference TRBV29-1 and TRBJ1-1, is SAVISQKPSRDICQRGTSLTIQCQVDSQVTMMFWYRQQPGQSLTLIATANQGSEATYESGFVIDKFPISRPNLTFSTLTVSNMSPEDSSIYLCSVRGGRTPNTEAFFGQGTRLTVV.